This T cell receptor beta chain was found in a study of human T cells and chemical hapten exposure. Per the germline V gene, CDR1 is MNHNS and CDR2 is SASEGT. The CDR3 is 16 amino acids. V was clipped by 3 bases and J by 13 bases, with 24 bases between them. TCRdb analysed the RACE reads with MiXCR anew, one entry per CDR3 protein. The sample lists roughly 120,000 distinct CDR3 sequences; about 13% were seen once. Whole-study results and caveats: In comparison with controls, expanded TCRs gave rise to a significantly larger number of large CDR3 similarity clusters.

About this clonotype itself: Its matching antigen is unknown.

Time point here: pre-sensitization, week 0. Treatment in this sample: therapeutic diphenylcyclopropenone sensitization with weekly scalp DPC. This chain joins TRBV6-1 and TRBJ1-4; perhaps TRBD1 as D (5 bases). This clonotype was obtained from a woman between 18 and 29 years old with alopecia areata. Some clones in this sample may be carry-over from other donors' samples. The material was whole blood, obtained in connection with sensitization to the hapten diphenylcyclopropenone (DPC). The CDR3 DNA follows: TGTGCCAGCAGTGACGAATTGGGGACGGGAGGGAAGAGACTGTTTTTT. Its translation is CASSDELGTGGKRLFF.